A single TCR beta chain is shown here with its context. The antigen is not known. The source of the sample is a study of OX40 agonist ivuxolimab in advanced cancers. Overall study context: At doses from 0.01 to 10 mg/kg, patients were given intravenous ivuxolimab every 2 weeks.

Assay: immunoSEQ multiplex PCR; the TCRdb copy retains only in-frame clones and omits some. The sample carries fewer than 100,000 clones, around 80% recorded once. This CDR3 comprises 15 residues. Germline CDR1 is MNHEY and CDR2 is SVGAGI. Trimming took 6 bases from V and 1 from J; bases not matched to a gene: 8. Findings and caveats of the study: Some patients without response likewise showed low normalized clonal expansion.

Drawing of blood for sampling happened at baseline, at cycle 4 day 1, and at cycle 7 day 1. The receptor comes from an adult with an advanced solid tumor such as melanoma, head and neck, liver or kidney cancer. This material consisted of CD4+ or CD8+ T cells sorted from blood, taken in a trial of the OX40 agonist ivuxolimab. The rearrangement joins TRBV6-5 to TRBJ1-1, with 7 positions matching TRBD1. The CDR3 is CASRKSTGQNTEAFF. The CDR3 region has the DNA TGTGCCAGCAGAAAATCGACAGGGCAGAACACTGAAGCTTTCTTT.